The 21 T cell receptor beta chains below were found in one sample sequenced in a study of blood T cell repertoires in COVID-19 (dated by TCRdb to the early 2020s). Library method: the immunoSEQ multiplex PCR assay. Drawn from immuneACCESS, this table holds only the in-frame rearrangements with V and J called that TCRdb kept. Clones are partly lost; checked studies trace under half to an unresolved V gene and leave the rest unexplained. The table for this sample lists roughly 68,000 clones; 75% to 90% of them were counted only once. The top ten constitute approximately 18% of the sample. Sequences were obtained from peripheral blood. The receptors were gathered from a woman of 80 years or more with acute or convalescent COVID-19.

This clone was observed a handful of times. The chain has TRBV6-1 and TRBJ1-1, with D unclear. Trimming took 2 bases from V and 3 from J, leaving 16 bases between them. Germline V gene lookup returns CDR1 MNHNS and CDR2 SASEGT. This CDR3 contains 16 residues. CDR3 loop: CASSEYRVRPDTEAFF. For the CDR3, the DNA is TGTGCCAGCAGTGAATACCGTGTCCGCCCGGACACTGAAGCTTTCTTT.

The CDR3 sequence is CASSLGQGLSGYTF. In DNA, the CDR3 is TGCGCCAGCAGCTTGGGACAGGGTCTGAGTGGCTACACCTTC. The V call is TRBV5-1, the J call TRBJ1-2, with 7 bases matching TRBD1. The CDR3 has 14 residues. Per the germline V gene, CDR1 is SGHRS and CDR2 is YFSETQ. With V trimmed by 0 bases and J by 7 bases, 6 bases remained unmatched.

There are a few counts of this clone. The rearrangement uses TRBV24-1 and TRBJ1-1, with D hard to call. V shed 2 bases and J shed 7 bases, with 7 bases lying between them. This CDR3 has 12 residues. Germline V CDR1 and CDR2: KGHDR, SFDVKD. CDR3 amino acids: CATSDWTGEAFF. The DNA of the CDR3 is TGTGCCACCAGTGATTGGACTGGTGAAGCTTTCTTT.

V and J are TRBV30 and TRBJ1-2; D is possibly TRBD1 (6 bases). The CDR3 is 13 residues long. Germline V CDR1 and CDR2: GTSNPN, SVGIG (reference sequence). Trimming took 1 base from V and 4 from J, leaving 10 bases between them. As DNA, the CDR3 is TGTGCCTGGAGTGAGACAGGCATCTATGGCTACACCTTC. It codes for CAWSETGIYGYTF.

The chain couples TRBV2 to TRBJ1-5, with a possible D match to TRBD1 (6 bases). Germline lookup yields CDR1 SNHLY and CDR2 FYNNEI. The length of the CDR3 is 13 residues. V was cut by 9 bases and J by 5 bases, with 14 bases left in between. The CDR3 here is CASRDNRDQPQHF. The CDR3 coding sequence is TGTGCCAGTCGGGACAATCGAGATCAGCCCCAGCATTTT. The complete variable domain, with remaining parts taken from reference TRBV2 and TRBJ1-5, reads EPEVTQTPSHQVTQMGQEVILRCVPISNHLYFYWYRQILGQKVEFLVSFYNNEISEKSEIFDDQFSVERPDGSNFTLKIRSTKLEDSAMYFCASRDNRDQPQHFGDGTRLSIL.

The chain combines TRBV4-1 with TRBJ1-5, with 7 bases matching TRBD1. The junction had 6 bases not matched to a gene; V was cut back by 4 bases and J by 6 bases. CDR1 and CDR2 from the germline V gene are MGHRA and YSYEKL. The CDR3 is 14 residues long. This chain's CDR3 is CASSLQGGSQPQHF. In nucleotides, the CDR3 is TGCGCCAGCAGCCTGCAGGGGGGATCTCAGCCCCAGCATTTT.

V and J are TRBV7-9 and TRBJ1-1; D gene unclear. Per the germline V gene, CDR1 is SEHNR and CDR2 is FQNEAQ (reference sequence). The V and J ends lost 1 base and 6 bases respectively, with 12 bases between them. The CDR3 extends over 14 amino acids. Here the CDR3 DNA reads TGTGCCAGCAGCTTAGGGCAGGTGAGCTCTGAAGCTTTCTTT. It is translated as CASSLGQVSSEAFF.

This chain links TRBV3-1 (or the pseudogene TRBV3-2) with TRBJ1-1, with 8 bases that match TRBD1. The junction had 8 bases not matched to a gene; V was cut back by 5 bases and J by 6 bases. Per the germline V gene, CDR1 is LGHDT and CDR2 is YNNKEL (reference sequence). The CDR3 is made up of 14 amino acids. The CDR3 nucleotides read TGTGCCAGCAGCGACGCAGGGGGCGGCTCTGAAGCTTTCTTT. It specifies CASSDAGGGSEAFF.

This clone was seen once. The chain joins TRBV27 to TRBJ1-3; TRBD1 agrees at 11 bases. The CDR3 is 17 residues long. Germline V gives CDR1 MNHEY, CDR2 SMNVEV (reference sequence). Losses at the gene ends were 6 bases for V and 2 bases for J; bases not matched to a gene: 9. CDR3 nucleotide sequence: TGTGCCAGCAGGCCTATTGGACAGGGGGCGCCTGGAAACACCATATATTTT. Protein: CASRPIGQGAPGNTIYF.

This clone was seen only once. This chain's CDR3 is CASSPLAGGGTDTQYF. The CDR3 bases are TGTGCCAGCAGTCCGTTAGCGGGAGGAGGCACAGATACGCAGTATTTT. The chain employs TRBV7-9 and TRBJ2-3; 10 nucleotides line up with TRBD2. This CDR3 has 16 residues. Germline V CDR1 and CDR2: SEHNR, FQNEAQ (reference sequence). J gave up 1 base and V 6 bases, and 7 bases lay outside the gene matches.

The chain is built from TRBV3-1 (or the pseudogene TRBV3-2) and TRBJ2-7; unclear D gene. V gave up 4 bases and J gave up 6 bases, with 16 bases separating them. This CDR3 contains 14 residues. Germline CDR1 and CDR2: LGHDT and YNNKEL (reference sequence). The CDR3 reads CASSPTGGASEQYF. As DNA, the CDR3 is TGTGCCAGCAGCCCCACTGGCGGCGCCAGCGAGCAGTACTTC.

V and J are TRBV5-4 and TRBJ2-5; the D is unclear. V was trimmed by 3 bases and J by 1 base, leaving 13 bases between them. Germline V gene lookup returns CDR1 SGHNT and CDR2 YYREEE (reference sequence). The CDR3 has 15 amino acids. DNA of the CDR3: TGTGCCAGCAGCTCAGATCTACTACCCCAAGAGACCCAGTACTTC. Amino acids: CASSSDLLPQETQYF. The full variable domain, rest sourced from reference TRBV5-4 and TRBJ2-5, is ETGVTQSPTHLIKTRGQQVTLRCSSQSGHNTVSWYQQALGQGPQFIFQYYREEENGRGNFPPRFSGLQFPNYSSELNVNALELDDSALYLCASSSDLLPQETQYFGPGTRLLVL.

The chain is built from TRBV5-8 and TRBJ2-3; possible D gene TRBD2, 6 bases. The CDR3 has 15 residues. With 6 bases removed from V and 7 bases from J, the gap between germline ends came to 21 bases. Per the germline V gene, CDR1 is SGHTS and CDR2 is YDEGEE. The chain's CDR3 is CASNPGGLLPNTQYF. The CDR3 coding sequence is TGTGCCAGCAACCCCGGGGGACTCCTTCCAAATACGCAGTATTTT.

The rearrangement joins TRBV29-1 to TRBJ1-5, with 8 nucleotides matching TRBD1. V lost 7 bases and J lost 6; bases outside the gene matches: 11. From germline, CDR1 is SQVTM and CDR2 ANQGSEA. CDR3 size: 14 residues. The CDR3 DNA follows: TGCAGCGCGATATCCGGGACAGGCGGTCAGCCCCAGCATTTT. This sequence encodes CSAISGTGGQPQHF.

This clone was observed a few times. This chain joins TRBV3-1 (or the pseudogene TRBV3-2) and TRBJ1-1; weak D call: TRBD1 (6 bases). The V and J ends lost 1 base and 6 bases respectively, with 12 bases between them. This CDR3 contains 14 residues. In germline, CDR1 is LGHDT, CDR2 YNNKEL (reference sequence). The CDR3 reads CASSQALGGAEAFF. The CDR3 DNA follows: TGTGCCAGCAGCCAAGCCCTTGGGGGCGCTGAAGCTTTCTTT.

The genes are TRBV2 and TRBJ1-2, with a tentative D call TRBD1 (5 bases). CDR3 length: 15 residues. The germline V gene has CDR1 SNHLY and CDR2 FYNNEI. V was trimmed by 4 bases and J by 5 bases, leaving 17 bases between them. The CDR3 sequence is CASSGGAGRTYGYTF. The CDR3 DNA follows: TGTGCCAGCAGTGGGGGAGCAGGGAGGACTTATGGCTACACCTTC.

This clone was seen only once. The chain combines TRBV5-1 with TRBJ2-3, with 8 positions matching TRBD2. The CDR3 runs 17 residues. Germline V gene sequence: CDR1 SGHRS, CDR2 YFSETQ. J was trimmed by 7 bases and V by 4 bases; bases with no gene match: 17. The CDR3 bases are TGCGCCAGCAGCGACGAAGGCCTAGCGGGTTACGGATATACGCAGTATTTT. Translated, it gives CASSDEGLAGYGYTQYF.

The genes are TRBV19 and TRBJ1-3, with 7 bases fitting TRBD1. This CDR3 is built from 18 residues. Germline V gene sequence: CDR1 LNHDA, CDR2 SQIVND (reference sequence). The ends lost 5 bases at V and 3 bases at J; junction bases unmatched: 16. The chain's CDR3 is CASSLPTSTGEDGNTIYF. The CDR3 nucleotides read TGTGCCAGTAGTCTACCAACCTCCACAGGGGAGGATGGAAACACCATATATTTT.

The V gene is TRBV5-5, the J gene TRBJ2-1; D is unclear. The CDR3 length is 16 residues. The germline gives CDR1 SGHKS, CDR2 YYEKEE (reference sequence). Trimming cost V 2 bases and J 1 base, with 13 bases left between them. CDR3 coding DNA: TGTGCCAGCAGCTTTCAGGTCGGAAGGTCCTACAATGAGCAGTTCTTC. It yields the protein CASSFQVGRSYNEQFF.

CDR3 sequence: CSVESGSHNEQFF. DNA for the CDR3: TGCAGCGTTGAAAGCGGGAGCCACAATGAGCAGTTCTTC. This chain links TRBV29-1 with TRBJ2-1; 8 bases match TRBD2. Germline lookup yields CDR1 SQVTM and CDR2 ANQGSEA. Trimming took 2 bases from V and 5 from J; bases not matched to a gene: 2. The CDR3 is made up of 13 amino acids.

The rearrangement joins TRBV19 to TRBJ1-2; TRBD1 might be the D (6 bases). The V end lost 2 bases, the J end lost 13 bases, and 20 bases lay between the germline ends. The CDR3 has 14 residues. Germline CDR1 LNHDA, CDR2 SQIVND (reference sequence). The CDR3 protein is CASSISGRDQGSTF. CDR3 nucleotides: TGTGCCAGTAGTATATCCGGCAGAGACCAGGGGAGCACCTTC.